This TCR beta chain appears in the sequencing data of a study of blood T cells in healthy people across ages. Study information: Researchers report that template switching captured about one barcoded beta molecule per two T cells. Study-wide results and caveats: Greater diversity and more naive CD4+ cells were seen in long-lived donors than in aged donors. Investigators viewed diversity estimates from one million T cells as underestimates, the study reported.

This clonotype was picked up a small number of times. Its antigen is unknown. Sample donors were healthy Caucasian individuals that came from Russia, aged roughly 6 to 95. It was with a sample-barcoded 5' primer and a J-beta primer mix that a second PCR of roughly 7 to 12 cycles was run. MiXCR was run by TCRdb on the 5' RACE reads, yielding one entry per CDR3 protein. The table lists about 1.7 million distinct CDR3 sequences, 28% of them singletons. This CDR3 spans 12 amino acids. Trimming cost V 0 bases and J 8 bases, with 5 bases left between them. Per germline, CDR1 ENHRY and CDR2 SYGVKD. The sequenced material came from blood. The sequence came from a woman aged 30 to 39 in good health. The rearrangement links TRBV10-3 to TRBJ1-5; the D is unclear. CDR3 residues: CAISESGEPQHF. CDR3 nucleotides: TGTGCCATCAGTGAGTCTGGGGAGCCCCAGCATTTT.